Sequencing of this TCR beta chain was carried out in a study of post-analysis software for immune sequencing data. Overall study context: Relapsing-remitting, secondary progressive and progressive-relapsing multiple sclerosis were all included among the disease courses. Findings of the study overall: Included in a set of four or five TRBV segments more frequent in patients than controls were TRBV5-6, TRBV5-1 and TRBV20-1. F measure showed strong co-clustering of same-batch samples. For normalized Chao1 diversity, multiple sclerosis patients scored significantly lower than controls did.

Turning to this clonotype: No antigen is known for it.

CDR1 SEHNR and CDR2 FQNEAQ come from the germline V gene (reference sequence). Losses at the gene ends were 3 bases for V and 7 bases for J; bases not matched to a gene: 3. The CDR3 has 14 amino acids. Unique molecular identifiers tagged the TCR beta cDNA libraries. Once about 0.95 to 10 million T cells were used, roughly 0.5 million cDNA molecules resulted. TCRdb independently ran MiXCR on the PCR reads; one entry per CDR3 protein. The sample includes about 460,000 distinct CDR3 sequences, around 40% of them seen just once. The V and J genes are TRBV7-9 and TRBJ2-2; 9 positions agree with TRBD2. The sequence derives from a girl aged 10-17 years with multiple sclerosis. The source material was blood. The CDR3 here is CASSLGLAVGELFF. The CDR3 nucleotides read TGTGCCAGCAGCTTGGGACTAGCTGTCGGGGAGCTGTTTTTT.